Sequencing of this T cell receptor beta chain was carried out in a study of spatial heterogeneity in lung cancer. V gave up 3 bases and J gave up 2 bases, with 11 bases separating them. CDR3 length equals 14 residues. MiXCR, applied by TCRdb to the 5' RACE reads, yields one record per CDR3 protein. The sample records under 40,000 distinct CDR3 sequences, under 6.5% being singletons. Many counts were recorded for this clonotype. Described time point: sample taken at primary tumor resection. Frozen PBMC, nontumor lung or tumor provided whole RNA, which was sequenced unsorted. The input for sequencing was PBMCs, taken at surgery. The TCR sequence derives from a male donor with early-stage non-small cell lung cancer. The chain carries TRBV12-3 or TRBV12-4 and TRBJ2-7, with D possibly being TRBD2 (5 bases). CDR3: CASSFVAGAYEQYF. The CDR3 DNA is TGTGCCAGCAGTTTCGTTGCGGGTGCCTACGAGCAGTACTTC.